The 28 T cell receptor beta chains below come from one sample, sequenced in a study of shared clonotypes between healthy human individuals. Selected positively for CCR7 and CD45RO-negative, naive CD8 cells excluded terminally differentiated effector memory CD45RA+ cells. The repertoire was sequenced with immunoSEQ multiplex PCR; TCRdb's copy has only in-frame clones and lacks some. This sample has hundreds of thousands of clones, with about 96% found just once. The sample comprised naive CD8+ T cells sorted from blood. The receptors originated from a woman aged 25-40 years in good health.

The count of this clone is one. The chain combines TRBV10-2 with TRBJ2-1; 11 nucleotides agree with TRBD2. This CDR3 is built from 15 residues. Per germline, CDR1 WSHSY and CDR2 SAAADI. With 6 bases clipped from V and 2 bases from J, the junction kept 3 bases outside the gene matches. CDR3 sequence: CASRLAGEAYNEQFF. CDR3 DNA: TGCGCCAGCAGACTAGCGGGAGAAGCCTACAATGAGCAGTTCTTC.

The chain carries TRBV13 and TRBJ1-3; no clear D gene. The V end lost 6 bases, the J end lost 0 bases, and 12 bases lay between the germline ends. Germline V lookup: CDR1 PRHDT, CDR2 FYEKMQ (reference sequence). The CDR3 consists of 15 residues. The CDR3 region has the DNA TGTGCCAGCAGACAAATGGACTCCTCTGGAAACACCATATATTTT. Encoded protein: CASRQMDSSGNTIYF.

CDR3 residues: CASSRRVGDSYEQYF. The CDR3 bases are TGTGCCAGCAGCCGGCGGGTCGGCGACTCCTACGAGCAGTACTTC. This chain uses TRBV7-9 with TRBJ2-7; D is possibly TRBD2 (5 bases). This CDR3 has 15 amino acids. Between the trimmed V and J ends, which lost 5 bases and 0 bases, there was a span of 14 bases. The germline CDR1 and CDR2 sequences are SEHNR and FQNEAQ (reference sequence).

The chain links TRBV9 to TRBJ2-7; a weak D match, TRBD2 (6 bases). V dropped 0 bases and J dropped 7 bases, with 11 bases sitting between them. Germline CDR1 and CDR2: SGDLS and YYNGEE. This CDR3 has 13 amino acids. The CDR3 spells CASSVGGLSEQYF. DNA of the CDR3: TGTGCCAGCAGCGTAGGAGGACTAAGTGAGCAGTACTTC.

The chain is built from TRBV28 and TRBJ1-1; D gene unclear. Per germline, CDR1 MDHEN and CDR2 SYDVKM. V gave up 4 bases and J gave up 5 bases, with 14 bases separating them. The CDR3 consists of 14 residues. CDR3 bases: TGTGCCAGCAGTTGGGTGGGAAGTGGAACTGAAGCTTTCTTT. Translation gives CASSWVGSGTEAFF.

The V gene is TRBV5-4, the J gene TRBJ2-5; D remains ambiguous. V lost 3 bases and J 5 bases, leaving 14 bases between the germline ends. The germline gives CDR1 SGHNT, CDR2 YYREEE (reference sequence). The length of the CDR3 is 14 residues. CDR3 nucleotides: TGTGCCAGCAGCTCTCCTGCATATGTCGAGACCCAGTACTTC. Translated: CASSSPAYVETQYF.

V and J are TRBV14 and TRBJ2-1, with D unclear. V gave up 0 bases and J gave up 8 bases, with 8 bases separating them. Germline V CDR1 and CDR2: SGHDN, FVKESK. The CDR3 loop spans 13 amino acids. In DNA form, the CDR3 reads TGTGCCAGCAGCCAAGATAGGATTGATGAGCAGTTCTTC. Amino acid sequence: CASSQDRIDEQFF.

The J gene is TRBJ2-4, the V gene TRBV19; 8 positions match TRBD2. Per the germline V gene, CDR1 is LNHDA and CDR2 is SQIVND (reference sequence). The CDR3 runs 20 residues. J lost 1 base, V lost 3 bases, and 17 bases had no gene match. The DNA of the CDR3 is TGTGCCAGTAGTATTTACCCGGGACTAGTTTTATCCGGTGCCAAAAACATTCAGTACTTC. Its protein product is CASSIYPGLVLSGAKNIQYF. Full variable domain (outside the CDR3, taken from reference TRBV19 and TRBJ2-4): DGGITQSPKYLFRKEGQNVTLSCEQNLNHDAMYWYRQDPGQGLRLIYYSQIVNDFQKGDIAEGYSVSREKKESFPLTVTSAQKNPTAFYLCASSIYPGLVLSGAKNIQYFGAGTRLSVL.

The rearrangement links TRBV13 to TRBJ2-7; 10 bases line up with TRBD1. This CDR3 is built from 13 residues. Unmatched junction bases numbered 2, after V lost 4 bases and J lost 5 bases. The V gene's germline CDR1 is PRHDT and CDR2 FYEKMQ (reference sequence). The CDR3 coding sequence is TGTGCCAGCAGCTCCGGGACAGGGGACGAGCAGTACTTC. Translation gives CASSSGTGDEQYF.

The CDR3 DNA sequence: TGTGCCAGCAGCTCATCCCGGGGATATTCCTACGAGCAGTACTTC. The encoded protein is CASSSSRGYSYEQYF. J is TRBJ2-7 and V is TRBV14; D perhaps matches TRBD2 (5 bases). V lost 5 bases and J lost 1, with 15 bases in between. The CDR3 runs 15 residues. Germline V gene sequence: CDR1 SGHDN, CDR2 FVKESK.

The gene calls are TRBV20-1 and TRBJ1-2, with D uncertain. Trimming took off 6 bases at V and 7 bases at J, with 12 bases between the two ends. Germline V lookup: CDR1 DFQATT, CDR2 SNEGSKA (reference sequence). This CDR3 is 11 amino acids long. CDR3 nucleotide sequence: TGCAGTGCCCTCCCCTGGAGTGGCTACACCTTC. Its protein is CSALPWSGYTF.

To note about this clone: Other DNA sequences in this sample translate to the same CDR3. The chain joins TRBV28 to TRBJ2-7, with TRBD1 as a possible D gene (5 bases). This CDR3 comprises 14 residues. Looked up from germline, CDR1 is MDHEN and CDR2 is SYDVKM. The germline V and J ends were trimmed by 3 bases and 2 bases, with 11 bases remaining between them. The chain's CDR3 is CASSLGLGAYEQYF. For the CDR3, the DNA is TGTGCCAGCAGTTTGGGGCTGGGCGCCTACGAGCAGTACTTC.

V gene TRBV11-2 combines with J gene TRBJ1-2; 8 nucleotides match TRBD1. This CDR3 contains 15 residues. CDR1 and CDR2 (germline): SGHAT, FQNNGV. Trimming cost V 1 base and J 3 bases; bases outside gene matches: 4. The CDR3 loop is CASSLVVRGHYGYTF. CDR3 coding DNA: TGTGCCAGCAGCTTAGTGGTCAGGGGGCACTATGGCTACACCTTC.

This chain joins TRBV9 and TRBJ2-7, with D possibly TRBD1 on 6 matching bases. V lost 4 bases to trimming and J lost 5 bases, with 10 bases between them. CDR1 is SGDLS, CDR2 YYNGEE, per germline. This CDR3 spans 12 amino acids. The CDR3 here is CASSPGENEQYF. In DNA, the CDR3 is TGTGCCAGCAGCCCAGGGGAGAACGAGCAGTACTTC.

This chain uses TRBV5-8 with TRBJ2-7; the D gene could be TRBD1 or TRBD2 (6 bases each). Germline loops: CDR1 SGHTS, CDR2 YDEGEE. The CDR3 is 16 amino acids. With 0 bases removed from V and 4 bases from J, the gap between germline ends came to 17 bases. DNA of the CDR3: TGTGCCAGCAGCTTGGCTCGGGGGCGGGATGATTACGAGCAGTACTTC. It encodes CASSLARGRDDYEQYF.

This sequence joins TRBV7-9 and TRBJ2-1; D gene ambiguous. V lost 0 bases and J lost 2, with 2 bases in between. Germline V gene lookup returns CDR1 SEHNR and CDR2 FQNEAQ (reference sequence). This CDR3 has 13 residues. The CDR3 protein is CASSLAAYNEQFF. DNA for the CDR3: TGTGCCAGCAGCTTAGCGGCCTACAATGAGCAGTTCTTC.

The chain has TRBV7-7 and TRBJ1-5; no clear D. Trimming shortened V by 5 bases and J by 7 bases, and 12 bases separated the two germline ends. The V gene's germline CDR1 is SSHAT and CDR2 FNYEAQ (reference sequence). The CDR3 runs 13 residues. CDR3 DNA: TGTGCCAGCAGCGTCCGGCCGGGGCAGCCCCAGCATTTT. Translation: CASSVRPGQPQHF.

The V call is TRBV19, the J call TRBJ2-7, with TRBD2 as a possible D gene (6 bases). Trimming removed 8 bases from V and 5 bases from J, with 13 bases in between. Germline loops: CDR1 LNHDA, CDR2 SQIVND (reference sequence). CDR3 size: 12 residues. The CDR3, as DNA: TGTGCCAGTGAGGGACTGGCCAACGAGCAGTACTTC. Protein product: CASEGLANEQYF.

In its sample, this clone was seen once. The gene calls are TRBV6-4 and TRBJ2-1; tentative D call: TRBD2 (6 bases). Trimming took off 6 bases at V and 8 bases at J, with 20 bases between the two ends. CDR3 length: 15 amino acids. Germline assignment: CDR1 MRHNA and CDR2 SNTAGT. The CDR3 DNA is TGTGCCAGCAGCCCCGGGACTTACGCCAGCGATGAGCAGTTCTTC. This encodes CASSPGTYASDEQFF.

This clone was seen a single time. The chain is built from TRBV6-6 and TRBJ2-7; D is uncertain. V lost 0 bases, J lost 2 bases, and 8 bases lay in between. This CDR3 spans 14 amino acids. Germline CDR1 reads MNHNY; CDR2 reads SVGAGI (reference sequence). DNA of the CDR3: TGTGCCAGCAGTTACTCAGGGCCCGCCTACGAGCAGTACTTC. Its translation is CASSYSGPAYEQYF.

V usage is TRBV4-2 and J usage is TRBJ2-7, with D possibly matching TRBD2 (6 bases). V was trimmed by 0 bases and J by 5 bases, leaving 20 bases between them. CDR1 and CDR2 (germline): LGHNA, YNFKEQ. The CDR3 length is 17 residues. The CDR3 nucleotides read TGTGCCAGCAGCCAAGATATTCTGGCGGGGTATTTGAACGAGCAGTACTTC. Translating it yields CASSQDILAGYLNEQYF.

This clone was observed once. The same CDR3 also results from other DNA sequences found in this sample. The chain recombines TRBV7-9 with TRBJ1-2; D remains unclear. The V and J ends lost 1 base and 8 bases respectively, with 5 bases between them. The CDR3 is 11 residues long. CDR1 and CDR2 (germline): SEHNR, FQNEAQ (reference sequence). The CDR3 coding sequence is TGTGCCAGCAGCTTAGGAGGCGGCTACACCTTC. Its protein product is CASSLGGGYTF.

The chain is built from TRBV29-1 and TRBJ2-3; D is uncertain. Germline lookup yields CDR1 SQVTM and CDR2 ANQGSEA. There are 14 residues in the CDR3. V was clipped by 3 bases and J by 0 bases, with 10 bases between them. The CDR3 nucleotides read TGCAGCGTTGACAGTCTCCGAAGCACAGATACGCAGTATTTT. Amino acid sequence: CSVDSLRSTDTQYF.

The V and J genes are TRBV2 and TRBJ2-5, with 7 bases that match TRBD2. With 8 bases clipped from V and 0 bases from J, the junction kept 12 bases outside the gene matches. In germline, CDR1 is SNHLY, CDR2 FYNNEI. The CDR3 extends over 16 amino acids. The CDR3 bases are TGTGCCAGCCCGGGGTGGCTAGCGGAGAACCAAGAGACCCAGTACTTC. Encoded protein: CASPGWLAENQETQYF.

This chain joins TRBV5-6 and TRBJ1-2; TRBD1 is a possible D gene (5 bases). V dropped 0 bases and J dropped 7 bases, with 10 bases sitting between them. This CDR3 is 13 amino acids long. The germline V gene encodes CDR1 SGHDT and CDR2 YYEEEE. The CDR3 here is CASSLAAGSGYTF. The CDR3 DNA reads TGTGCCAGCAGCTTGGCCGCAGGGAGTGGCTACACCTTC.

This chain connects TRBV27 to TRBJ2-7, with a weak D call TRBD2 (6 bases). CDR1 MNHEY and CDR2 SMNVEV come from the germline V gene (reference sequence). The CDR3 runs 14 residues. V lost 2 bases and J lost 2, with 10 bases in between. The CDR3: CASSLIGGPYEQYF. Written as DNA, the CDR3 is TGTGCCAGCAGTTTAATCGGGGGTCCCTACGAGCAGTACTTC.

The V gene is TRBV10-3, the J gene TRBJ2-7; 11 bases align to TRBD2. Germline V gene sequence: CDR1 ENHRY, CDR2 SYGVKD. Trimming cost V 5 bases and J 0 bases; bases outside gene matches: 0. The CDR3 spans 14 residues. The CDR3 reads CAISTSGSSYEQYF. CDR3 nucleotides: TGTGCCATCAGTACTAGCGGGAGCTCCTACGAGCAGTACTTC.

The rearrangement links TRBV27 to TRBJ2-2, with D maybe TRBD2 (7 bases). This CDR3 spans 15 amino acids. In germline, CDR1 is MNHEY, CDR2 SMNVEV (reference sequence). V was pared by 5 bases and J by 5 bases, with 15 bases between. CDR3 sequence (DNA): TGTGCCAGCAGTCCGCTGGGGGGGGCTACCGGGGAGCTGTTTTTT. It specifies CASSPLGGATGELFF.